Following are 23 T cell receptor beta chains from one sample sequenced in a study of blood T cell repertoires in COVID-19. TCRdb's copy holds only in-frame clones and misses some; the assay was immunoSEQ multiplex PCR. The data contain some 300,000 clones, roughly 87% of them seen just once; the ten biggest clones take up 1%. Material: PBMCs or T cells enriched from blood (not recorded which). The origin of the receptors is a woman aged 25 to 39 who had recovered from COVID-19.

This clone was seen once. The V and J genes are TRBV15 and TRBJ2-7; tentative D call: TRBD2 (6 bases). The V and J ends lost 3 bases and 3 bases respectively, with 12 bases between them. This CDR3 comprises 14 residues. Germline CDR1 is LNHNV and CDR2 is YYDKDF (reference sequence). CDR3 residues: CATSRRDGIYEQYF. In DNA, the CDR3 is TGTGCCACCAGCAGGCGGGACGGAATCTACGAGCAGTACTTC.

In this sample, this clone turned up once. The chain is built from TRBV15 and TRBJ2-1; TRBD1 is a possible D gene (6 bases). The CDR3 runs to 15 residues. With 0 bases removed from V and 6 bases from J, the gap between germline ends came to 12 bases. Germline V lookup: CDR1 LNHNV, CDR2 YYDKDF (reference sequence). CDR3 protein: CATSRDRSRGNEQFF. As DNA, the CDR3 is TGTGCCACCAGCAGAGATCGTAGCAGGGGCAATGAGCAGTTCTTC. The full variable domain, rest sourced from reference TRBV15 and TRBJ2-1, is DAMVIQNPRYQVTQFGKPVTLSCSQTLNHNVMYWYQQKSSQAPKLLFHYYDKDFNNEADTPDNFQSRRPNTSFCFLDIRSPGLGDTAMYLCATSRDRSRGNEQFFGPGTRLTVL.

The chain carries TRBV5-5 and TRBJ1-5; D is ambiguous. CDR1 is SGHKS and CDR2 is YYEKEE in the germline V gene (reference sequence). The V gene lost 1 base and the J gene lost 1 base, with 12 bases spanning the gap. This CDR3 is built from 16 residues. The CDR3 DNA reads TGTGCCAGCAGCTTGAGCGGGGTTGTCAGCAATCAGCCCCAGCATTTT. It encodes CASSLSGVVSNQPQHF.

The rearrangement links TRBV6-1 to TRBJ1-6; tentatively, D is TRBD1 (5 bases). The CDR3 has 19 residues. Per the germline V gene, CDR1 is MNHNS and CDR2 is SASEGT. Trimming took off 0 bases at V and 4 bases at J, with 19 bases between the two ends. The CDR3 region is CASSEAGGGTPQYNSPLHF. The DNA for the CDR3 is TGTGCCAGCAGTGAAGCCGGGGGGGGTACCCCTCAATATAATTCACCCCTCCACTTT.

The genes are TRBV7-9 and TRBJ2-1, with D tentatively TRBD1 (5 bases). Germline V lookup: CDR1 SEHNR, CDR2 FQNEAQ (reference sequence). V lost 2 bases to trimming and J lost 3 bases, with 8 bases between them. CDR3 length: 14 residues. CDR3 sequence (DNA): TGTGCCAGCAGCTTATGGGGCAGCTACAATGAGCAGTTCTTC. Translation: CASSLWGSYNEQFF.

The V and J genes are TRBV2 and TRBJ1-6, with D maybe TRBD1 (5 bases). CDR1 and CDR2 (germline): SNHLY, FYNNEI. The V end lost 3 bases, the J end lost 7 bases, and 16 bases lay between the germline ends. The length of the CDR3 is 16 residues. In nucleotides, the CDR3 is TGTGCCAGCAGTGAGTCGGGGGGAATTGCGAATTCACCCCTCCACTTT. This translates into CASSESGGIANSPLHF.

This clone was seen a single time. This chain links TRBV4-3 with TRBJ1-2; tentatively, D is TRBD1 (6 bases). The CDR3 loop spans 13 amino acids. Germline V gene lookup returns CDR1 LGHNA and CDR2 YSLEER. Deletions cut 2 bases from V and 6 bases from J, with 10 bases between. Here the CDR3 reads CASSQNRDNGYTF. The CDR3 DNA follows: TGCGCCAGCAGCCAAAACAGGGACAATGGCTACACCTTC.

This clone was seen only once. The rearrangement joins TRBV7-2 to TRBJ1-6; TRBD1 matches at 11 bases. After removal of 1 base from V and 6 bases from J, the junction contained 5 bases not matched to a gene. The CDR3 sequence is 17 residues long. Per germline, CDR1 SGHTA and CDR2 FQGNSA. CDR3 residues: CASSLEGQGAGNSPLHF. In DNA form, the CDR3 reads TGTGCCAGCAGCTTAGAAGGACAGGGGGCGGGTAATTCACCCCTCCACTTT.

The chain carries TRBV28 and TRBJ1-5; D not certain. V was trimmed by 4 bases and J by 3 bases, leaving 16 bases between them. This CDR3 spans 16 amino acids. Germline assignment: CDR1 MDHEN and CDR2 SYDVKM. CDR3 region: CASSWPLEEDNQPQHF. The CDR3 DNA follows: TGTGCCAGCAGTTGGCCCCTGGAGGAGGACAATCAGCCCCAGCATTTT.

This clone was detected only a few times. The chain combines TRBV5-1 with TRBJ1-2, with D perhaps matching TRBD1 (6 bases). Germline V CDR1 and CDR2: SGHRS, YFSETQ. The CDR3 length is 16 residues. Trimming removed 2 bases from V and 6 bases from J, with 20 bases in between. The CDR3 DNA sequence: TGCGCCAGCAGCTTAGGGACAACCTCTATGACCCATGGCTACACCTTC. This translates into CASSLGTTSMTHGYTF.

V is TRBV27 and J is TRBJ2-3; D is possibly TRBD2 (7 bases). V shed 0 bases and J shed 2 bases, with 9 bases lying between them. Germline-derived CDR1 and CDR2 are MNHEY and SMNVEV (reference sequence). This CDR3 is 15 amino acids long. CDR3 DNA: TGTGCCAGCAGTTTATCGGCGGGGGCCACAGATACGCAGTATTTT. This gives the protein CASSLSAGATDTQYF.

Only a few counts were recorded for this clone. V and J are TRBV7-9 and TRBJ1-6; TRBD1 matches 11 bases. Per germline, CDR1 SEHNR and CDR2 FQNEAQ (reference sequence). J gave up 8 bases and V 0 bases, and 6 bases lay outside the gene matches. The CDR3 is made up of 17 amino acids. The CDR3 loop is CASSLAGTGGFHSPLHF. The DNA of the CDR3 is TGTGCCAGCAGCTTAGCCGGGACAGGGGGATTTCATTCACCCCTCCACTTT.

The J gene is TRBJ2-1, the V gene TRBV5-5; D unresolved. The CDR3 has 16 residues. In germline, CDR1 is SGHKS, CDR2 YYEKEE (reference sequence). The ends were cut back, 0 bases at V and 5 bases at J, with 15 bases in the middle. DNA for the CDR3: TGTGCCAGCAGCTTGGGGCGACGCCCGGCGGACAATGAGCAGTTCTTC. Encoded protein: CASSLGRRPADNEQFF.

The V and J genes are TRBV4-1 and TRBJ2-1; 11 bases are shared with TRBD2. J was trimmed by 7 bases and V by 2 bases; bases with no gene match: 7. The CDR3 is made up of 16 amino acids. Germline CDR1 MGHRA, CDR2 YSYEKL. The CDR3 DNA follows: TGCGCCAGCAGCCAATATTGGGCTAGCGGGGGGAATGAGCAGTTCTTC. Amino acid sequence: CASSQYWASGGNEQFF.

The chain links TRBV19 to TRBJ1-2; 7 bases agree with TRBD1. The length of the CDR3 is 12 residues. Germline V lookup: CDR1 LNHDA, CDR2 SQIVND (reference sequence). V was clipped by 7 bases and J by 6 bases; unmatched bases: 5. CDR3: CASTDRADGYTF. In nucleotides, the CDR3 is TGTGCCAGTACCGACAGGGCTGATGGCTACACCTTC. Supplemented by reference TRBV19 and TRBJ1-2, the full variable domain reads DGGITQSPKYLFRKEGQNVTLSCEQNLNHDAMYWYRQDPGQGLRLIYYSQIVNDFQKGDIAEGYSVSREKKESFPLTVTSAQKNPTAFYLCASTDRADGYTFGSGTRLTVV.

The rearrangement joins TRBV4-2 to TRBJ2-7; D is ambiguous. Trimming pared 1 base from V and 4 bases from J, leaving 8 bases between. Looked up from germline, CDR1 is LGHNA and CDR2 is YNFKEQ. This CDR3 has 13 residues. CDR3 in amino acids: CASSQGPTYEQYF. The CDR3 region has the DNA TGTGCCAGCAGCCAAGGACCGACTTACGAGCAGTACTTC.

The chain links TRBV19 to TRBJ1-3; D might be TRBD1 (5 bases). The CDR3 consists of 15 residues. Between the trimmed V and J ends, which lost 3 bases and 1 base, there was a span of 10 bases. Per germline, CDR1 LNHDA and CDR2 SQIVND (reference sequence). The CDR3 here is CASSMGRGSGNTIYF. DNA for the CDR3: TGTGCCAGTAGTATGGGAAGGGGATCTGGAAACACCATATATTTT.

CDR3 DNA sequence: TGTGCCAGCAGTTTGAGGGGAGGGGGGCGGCCCCAGCATTTT. It specifies CASSLRGGGRPQHF. V usage is TRBV28 and J usage is TRBJ1-5; D is perhaps TRBD1 (6 bases). V was clipped by 3 bases and J by 9 bases, with 15 bases between them. Germline-derived CDR1 and CDR2 are MDHEN and SYDVKM. CDR3 length: 14 residues.

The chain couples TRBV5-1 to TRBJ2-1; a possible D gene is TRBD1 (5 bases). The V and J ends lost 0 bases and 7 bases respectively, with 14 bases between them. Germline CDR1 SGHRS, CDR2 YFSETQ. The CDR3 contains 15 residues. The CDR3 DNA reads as TGCGCCAGCAGCTTGGAGGCAGGGAAGTGGAATGAGCAGTTCTTC. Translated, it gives CASSLEAGKWNEQFF.

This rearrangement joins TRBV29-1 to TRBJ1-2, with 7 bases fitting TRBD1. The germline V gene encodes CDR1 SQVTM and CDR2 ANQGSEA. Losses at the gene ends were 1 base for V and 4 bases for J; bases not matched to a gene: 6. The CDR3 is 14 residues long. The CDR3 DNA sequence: TGCAGCGTTGAAGCCCCCGGGACAGTCTATGGCTACACCTTC. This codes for CSVEAPGTVYGYTF.

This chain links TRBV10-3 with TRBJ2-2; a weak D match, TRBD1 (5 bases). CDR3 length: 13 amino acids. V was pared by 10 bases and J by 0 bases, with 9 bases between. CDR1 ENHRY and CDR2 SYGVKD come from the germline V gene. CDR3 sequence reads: CATSRANTGELFF. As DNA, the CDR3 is TGTGCCACCAGCAGGGCGAACACCGGGGAGCTGTTTTTT.

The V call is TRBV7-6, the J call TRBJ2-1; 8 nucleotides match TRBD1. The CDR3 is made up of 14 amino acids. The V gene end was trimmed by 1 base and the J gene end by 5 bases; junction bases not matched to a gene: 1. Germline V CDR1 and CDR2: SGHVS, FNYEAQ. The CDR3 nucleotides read TGTGCCAGCAGCTTAGTACAGGGGGACAATGAGCAGTTCTTC. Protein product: CASSLVQGDNEQFF.

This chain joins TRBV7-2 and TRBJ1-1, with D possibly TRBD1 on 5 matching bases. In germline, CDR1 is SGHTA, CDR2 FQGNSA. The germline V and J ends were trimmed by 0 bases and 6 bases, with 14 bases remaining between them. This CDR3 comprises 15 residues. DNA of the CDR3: TGTGCCAGCAGCTTAGCCGGGACCGGGGGATCTGAAGCTTTCTTT. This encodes CASSLAGTGGSEAFF. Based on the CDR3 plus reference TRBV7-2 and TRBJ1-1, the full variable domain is GAGVSQSPSNKVTEKGKDVELRCDPISGHTALYWYRQSLGQGLEFLIYFQGNSAPDKSGLPSDRFSAERTGGSVSTLTIQRTQQEDSAVYLCASSLAGTGGSEAFFGQGTRLTVV.